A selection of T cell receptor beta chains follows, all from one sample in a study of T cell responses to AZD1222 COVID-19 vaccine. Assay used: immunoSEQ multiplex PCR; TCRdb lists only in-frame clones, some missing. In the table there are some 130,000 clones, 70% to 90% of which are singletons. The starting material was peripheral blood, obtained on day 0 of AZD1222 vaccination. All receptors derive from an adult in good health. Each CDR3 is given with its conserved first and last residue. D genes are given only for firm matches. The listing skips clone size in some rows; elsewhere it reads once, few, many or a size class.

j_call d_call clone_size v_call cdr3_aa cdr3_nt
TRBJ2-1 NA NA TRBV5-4 CASSLGIYEQFF TGTGCCAGCAGCTTGGGAATCTATGAGCAGTTCTTC
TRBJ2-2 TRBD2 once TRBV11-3 CASSPGGRRTGELFF TGTGCCAGCAGCCCGGGAGGGAGACGGACCGGGGAGCTGTTTTTT
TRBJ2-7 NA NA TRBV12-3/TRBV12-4 CASIWRVGYEQYF TGTGCCAGCATATGGCGGGTGGGGTACGAGCAGTACTTC
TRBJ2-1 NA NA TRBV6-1 CASSEEVNEQFF TGTGCCAGCAGTGAGGAGGTCAATGAGCAGTTCTTC
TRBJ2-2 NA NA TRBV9 CASSVTNTGELFF TGTGCCAGCAGCGTAACCAACACCGGGGAGCTGTTTTTT
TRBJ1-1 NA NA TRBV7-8 CASSPAGYIMNTEAFF TGTGCCAGCAGTCCGGCGGGCTATATCATGAACACTGAAGCTTTCTTT
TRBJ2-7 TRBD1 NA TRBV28 CASSPDRGNTYEQYF TGTGCCAGCAGCCCGGACAGGGGAAATACCTACGAGCAGTACTTC
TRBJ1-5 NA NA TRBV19 CASSRVQRQGSYQPQHF TGTGCCAGTAGTAGGGTCCAGAGGCAGGGATCATATCAGCCCCAGCATTTT
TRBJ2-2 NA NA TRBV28 CASSFRVGGELFF TGTGCCAGCAGTTTCAGGGTTGGCGGGGAGCTGTTTTTT
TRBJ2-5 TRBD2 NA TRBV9 CASSPVGLAGFQETQYF TGTGCCAGCAGCCCAGTGGGACTAGCGGGATTCCAAGAGACCCAGTACTTC
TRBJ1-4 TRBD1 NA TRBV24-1 CATSDPSTGDGKLFF TGTGCCACCAGTGACCCTTCGACAGGGGACGGAAAACTGTTTTTT
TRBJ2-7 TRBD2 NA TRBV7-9 CASSLSGTITYEQYF TGTGCCAGCAGCTTATCCGGGACTATAACCTACGAGCAGTACTTC
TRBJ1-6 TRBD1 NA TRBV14 CASRNRGYNSPLHF TGTGCCAGCAGGAACAGGGGCTATAATTCACCCCTCCACTTT
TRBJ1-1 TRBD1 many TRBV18 CASSPGTGVNLNTEAFF TGTGCCAGCTCACCCGGGACAGGGGTCAACTTGAACACTGAAGCTTTCTTT
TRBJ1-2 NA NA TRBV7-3 CASSSMAGAVMLRGYTF TGTGCCAGCAGCTCCATGGCAGGGGCCGTCATGCTACGAGGCTACACCTTC
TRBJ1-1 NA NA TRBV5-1 CASSLGVRVDTEAFF TGCGCCAGCAGCTTGGGAGTACGGGTTGACACTGAAGCTTTCTTT
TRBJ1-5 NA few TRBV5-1 CASSLYTDQPQHF TGCGCCAGCAGCTTGTATACGGATCAGCCCCAGCATTTT
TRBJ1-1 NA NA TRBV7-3 CASSLRDAAEAFF TGTGCCAGCAGCTTAAGGGACGCGGCTGAAGCTTTCTTT
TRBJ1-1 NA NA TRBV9 CASSGSAVNTEAFF TGTGCCAGCAGCGGCTCGGCCGTCAACACTGAAGCTTTCTTT
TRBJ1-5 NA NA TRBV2 CASMGQASNQPQHF TGTGCCAGCATGGGCCAGGCGAGCAATCAGCCCCAGCATTTT
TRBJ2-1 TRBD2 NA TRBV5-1 CASSLLGGGNYNEQFF TGCGCCAGCAGCTTACTTGGCGGGGGAAATTACAATGAGCAGTTCTTC
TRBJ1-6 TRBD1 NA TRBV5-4 CASSSQGAYSPLHF TGTGCCAGCAGCTCACAGGGGGCGTATTCACCCCTCCACTTT
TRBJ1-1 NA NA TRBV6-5 CASKLERHTEAFF TGTGCCAGCAAGTTGGAAAGACACACTGAAGCTTTCTTT
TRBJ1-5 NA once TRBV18 CASSPQGGAQHF TGTGCCAGCTCCCCCCAAGGGGGGGCCCAGCATTTT
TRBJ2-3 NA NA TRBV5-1 CASSLVGGSTDTQYF TGCGCCAGCAGCTTGGTTGGGGGTAGTACAGATACGCAGTATTTT
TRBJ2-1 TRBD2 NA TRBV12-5 CASGRGRNYSDEQFF TGTGCTAGTGGTCGCGGGAGAAATTACTCGGATGAGCAGTTCTTC
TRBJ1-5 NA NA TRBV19 CASSTEDGQPQHF TGTGCCAGTAGTACAGAGGATGGTCAGCCCCAGCATTTT
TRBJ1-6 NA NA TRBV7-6 CASSLNARGGSPLHF TGTGCCAGCAGCTTAAACGCCAGGGGAGGCTCACCCCTCCACTTT
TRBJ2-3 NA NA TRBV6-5 CASSYLGISDTQYF TGTGCCAGCAGTTACTTGGGGATAAGCGATACGCAGTATTTT
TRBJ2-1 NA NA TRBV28 CASSLWTAYNEQFF TGTGCCAGCAGTTTATGGACAGCTTACAATGAGCAGTTCTTC
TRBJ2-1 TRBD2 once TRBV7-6 CASSLRLAGEYNEQFF TGTGCCAGCAGCCTAAGACTAGCGGGGGAATACAATGAGCAGTTCTTC
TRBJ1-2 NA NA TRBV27 CASSPNFSPSSTRVGYGYTF TGTGCCAGCAGTCCCAACTTTTCCCCCAGCTCTACGAGGGTTGGCTATGGCTACACCTTC
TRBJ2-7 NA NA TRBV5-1 CASSLAGLTSYEQYF TGCGCCAGCAGCTTGGCTGGGCTTACCTCCTACGAGCAGTACTTC
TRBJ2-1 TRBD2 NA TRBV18 CASSSTSGAYNEQFF TGTGCCAGCTCATCTACTAGCGGGGCCTACAATGAGCAGTTCTTC
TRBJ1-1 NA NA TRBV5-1 CASSLVLGDTEAFF TGCGCCAGCAGCTTGGTCTTGGGGGACACTGAAGCTTTCTTT
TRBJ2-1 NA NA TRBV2 CASTRGNSYNEQFF TGTGCCAGCACTAGGGGAAATTCTTACAATGAGCAGTTCTTC
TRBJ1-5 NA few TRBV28 CASSGRQAQPQHF TGTGCCAGCAGTGGTAGGCAGGCCCAGCCCCAGCATTTT
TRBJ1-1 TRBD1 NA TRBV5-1 CASSLGLQGLNTEAFF TGCGCCAGCAGCTTGGGTTTACAGGGGCTGAACACTGAAGCTTTCTTT
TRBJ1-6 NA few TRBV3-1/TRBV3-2 CASSQVARANSPLHF TGTGCCAGCAGCCAAGTCGCCAGGGCGAATTCACCCCTCCACTTT
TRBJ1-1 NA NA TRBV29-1 CSVQNTEAFF TGCAGCGTCCAGAACACTGAAGCTTTCTTT
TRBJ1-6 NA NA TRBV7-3 CASSFGRASDNSPLHF TGTGCCAGCAGCTTTGGTAGGGCATCGGATAATTCACCCCTCCACTTT
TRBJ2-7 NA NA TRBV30 CAWTPGPPGEQYF TGTGCCTGGACGCCGGGACCCCCTGGGGAGCAGTACTTC